The subject of this entry is one T cell receptor beta chain. The antigen remains undetermined. The data were obtained in a study of cytomegalovirus exposure and HLA in healthy donors. General study points: Most TCRs appeared rarely, but some public TCRs recurred in many donors. Associated with cytomegalovirus, according to the listing, were some 180 TCR beta chains. It was reported that the classifier diagnosed cytomegalovirus status with high specificity and sensitivity in both the original and validation cohorts.

Trimming shortened V by 1 base and J by 0 bases, and 4 bases separated the two germline ends. The CDR3 length is 14 residues. Germline V CDR1 and CDR2: LNHDA, SQIVND (reference sequence). Libraries were prepared by immunoSEQ multiplex PCR; TCRdb keeps only in-frame clonotypes and omits some of them. This table has a few hundred thousand clones, 70% to 90% appearing once. The receptor was isolated from a woman between 18 and 29 years old in good health and CMV-seronegative. Sequenced sample: PBMCs. The chain couples TRBV19 to TRBJ1-3; D gene uncertain. The CDR3 reads CASSIGASGNTIYF. CDR3 bases: TGTGCCAGTAGTATAGGGGCCTCTGGAAACACCATATATTTT.